The T cell receptor beta chain described here comes from a study of cytomegalovirus exposure and HLA in healthy donors. This CDR3 contains 14 residues. V lost 4 bases and J lost 1, with 10 bases in between. Germline V gene lookup returns CDR1 MNHNS and CDR2 SASEGT. Only a few counts were recorded for this clone. It was with 60 Vbeta and 13 Jbeta primers that the PCR ran. Some clones are missing from TCRdb's copy, which holds only in-frame ones; the method was immunoSEQ multiplex PCR. The sample includes more than 100,000 clones, roughly 74% of them seen just once. The sequencing input was PBMCs. The rearrangement joins TRBV6-1 to TRBJ1-1; D is perhaps TRBD1 (5 bases). The sequence was obtained from a woman in her fifties or sixties in good health and CMV-seropositive. The CDR3 region has the DNA TGTGCCAGCAGTGTCGGACAAAGGAACACTGAAGCTTTCTTT. Translation gives CASSVGQRNTEAFF.